The present entry profiles one T cell receptor (beta chain) with its context. V lost 5 bases and J 5 bases, leaving 12 bases between the germline ends. CDR1 and CDR2 from the germline V gene are LNHDA and SQIVND (reference sequence). The CDR3 runs to 14 residues. This sample is drawn from a study of blood T cell repertoires in COVID-19. Study context: Whether acute or convalescent, the COVID-19 samples came from the United States, Italy and Spain.

Using immunoSEQ multiplex PCR, the repertoire was profiled, and TCRdb retains in-frame clones only, with some absent. The data contain 110,000 or so clones, more than 85% of them singletons. The specimen was peripheral blood. The chain recombines TRBV19 with TRBJ2-2; D is possibly TRBD1 (6 bases). The TCR sequence derives from a human donor with acute or convalescent COVID-19. The donor label of this sample is uncertain. The CDR3 region has the DNA TGTGCCAGTAGTGTAGGGACACGTACCGGGGAGCTGTTTTTT. The encoded protein is CASSVGTRTGELFF.